This entry lists 21 T cell receptor beta chains sequenced from one sample in a study of somatic mutations in cytotoxic T cells in rheumatoid arthritis. The method was immunoSEQ multiplex PCR; TCRdb's version includes in-frame clones alone and lacks a portion of them. In the table there are 10,000 to 12,000 clones, around 91% of which are singletons. The sequenced sample was CD4+ T cells sorted from blood. Source of these receptors: a woman in her late teens or twenties with rheumatoid arthritis.

The V and J genes are TRBV5-1 and TRBJ2-1, with 8 nucleotides matching TRBD2. CDR1 and CDR2 (germline): SGHRS, YFSETQ. This CDR3 is built from 14 residues. Trimming removed 3 bases from V and 7 bases from J; junction bases left unmatched: 6. The CDR3 sequence is CASSSGSGGNEQFF. CDR3 DNA: TGCGCCAGCAGCTCCGGGTCGGGGGGGAATGAGCAGTTCTTC.

The gene calls are TRBV6-1 and TRBJ2-6; 14 bases align to TRBD2. The V and J ends lost 6 bases and 0 bases, in that order; junction bases with no gene match: 16. The CDR3 covers 22 residues. Germline CDR1 is MNHNS and CDR2 is SASEGT. CDR3 sequence reads: CASREPPGLAGVHSSGANVLTF. The CDR3 DNA reads TGTGCCAGCAGGGAACCTCCGGGACTAGCGGGAGTCCATAGCTCTGGGGCCAACGTCCTGACTTTC.

The chain carries TRBV5-6 and TRBJ2-2, with 10 bases aligning to TRBD1. The V gene end was trimmed by 4 bases and the J gene end by 7 bases; junction bases not matched to a gene: 7. Germline CDR1 is SGHDT and CDR2 is YYEEEE. The CDR3 has 15 amino acids. The CDR3 reads CASSPDRGLHGELFF. For the CDR3, the DNA is TGTGCCAGCAGCCCCGACAGGGGGCTGCACGGGGAGCTGTTTTTT.

The chain links TRBV2 to TRBJ1-2; tentative D call: TRBD1 (5 bases). CDR3 size: 13 residues. Germline V lookup: CDR1 SNHLY, CDR2 FYNNEI. V was cut by 6 bases and J by 4 bases, with 12 bases left in between. The CDR3 nucleotides are TGTGCCAGCAGGGGGGACGGGGGCTATGGCTACACCTTC. Translated, it gives CASRGDGGYGYTF.

V is TRBV4-3 and J is TRBJ1-4; 7 bases are a match to TRBD1. This CDR3 has 18 amino acids. From germline, CDR1 is LGHNA and CDR2 YSLEER. The V and J ends lost 0 bases and 5 bases, in that order; junction bases with no gene match: 12. DNA for the CDR3: TGCGCCAGCAGCCAAGAAAGGACAGGCCTGCAACTAAATGAAAAACTGTTTTTT. Translated: CASSQERTGLQLNEKLFF.

The chain recombines TRBV29-1 with TRBJ1-4; 7 nucleotides agree with TRBD1. With V trimmed by 6 bases and J by 4 bases, 8 bases remained unmatched. The CDR3 runs 14 residues. Germline-derived CDR1 and CDR2 are SQVTM and ANQGSEA. The CDR3 loop reads CSVRLGQFNEKLFF. In DNA, the CDR3 is TGCAGCGTCCGGCTGGGACAGTTTAATGAAAAACTGTTTTTT.

This clone was detected once. CDR3 protein: CASSPVTGGFNYGYTF. The CDR3 DNA reads TGCGCCAGCAGCCCGGTCACAGGGGGCTTTAACTATGGCTACACCTTC. The rearrangement uses TRBV5-1 and TRBJ1-2; 9 bases are a match to TRBD1. Germline-derived CDR1 and CDR2 are SGHRS and YFSETQ. This CDR3 has 16 amino acids. V gave up 4 bases and J gave up 1 base; unmatched junction bases: 8.

This clone occurred a few times. V gene TRBV28 combines with J gene TRBJ1-4; TRBD1 agrees at 7 bases. In germline, CDR1 is MDHEN, CDR2 SYDVKM. This CDR3 contains 15 residues. V gave up 7 bases and J gave up 8 bases; unmatched junction bases: 13. The CDR3 coding sequence is TGTGCCAGCAAGACCCGAAGGGGGCGCGAGGAAAAACTGTTTTTT. The encoded protein is CASKTRRGREEKLFF.

The chain couples TRBV9 to TRBJ2-2; 8 nucleotides agree with TRBD1. The CDR3 has 16 residues. CDR1 and CDR2 from the germline V gene are SGDLS and YYNGEE. V shed 4 bases and J 1 base; nucleotides not matched to a gene: 6. Here the CDR3 reads CASSYRQGLNTGELFF. The CDR3 nucleotides are TGTGCCAGCAGCTATCGACAGGGGCTGAACACCGGGGAGCTGTTTTTT.

This clone was seen more than once but under ten times. Other DNA sequences in this sample translate to the same CDR3. V is TRBV28 and J is TRBJ1-5, with 8 positions matching TRBD1. Unmatched junction bases numbered 18, after V lost 3 bases and J lost 2 bases. The CDR3 consists of 20 residues. The germline V gene encodes CDR1 MDHEN and CDR2 SYDVKM. As DNA, the CDR3 is TGTGCCAGCAGTTTTCTCAGGGGTTCAGGGGGCTTGGTTGGCAATCAGCCCCAGCATTTT. Translated, it gives CASSFLRGSGGLVGNQPQHF.

The chain uses TRBV9 and TRBJ2-5; TRBD2 matches 15 bases. CDR1 SGDLS and CDR2 YYNGEE come from the germline V gene. The CDR3 runs 17 residues. J gave up 5 bases and V 4 bases, and 9 bases lay outside the gene matches. The CDR3 here is CASSTGLAGGPAETQYF. The DNA for the CDR3 is TGTGCCAGCAGCACCGGACTAGCGGGGGGGCCTGCGGAGACCCAGTACTTC.

The V gene is TRBV6-1, the J gene TRBJ2-2; weak D call: TRBD2 (5 bases). Trimming removed 4 bases at V and 6 bases at J, with 12 bases between. CDR3 size: 14 residues. The V gene's germline CDR1 is MNHNS and CDR2 SASEGT. CDR3 sequence reads: CASSGGALAGELFF. The CDR3 DNA sequence: TGTGCCAGCAGTGGGGGAGCTTTGGCCGGGGAGCTGTTTTTT.

The chain uses TRBV7-2 and TRBJ2-3; D is unresolved. The length of the CDR3 is 13 residues. Germline V gene sequence: CDR1 SGHTA, CDR2 FQGNSA. The V end was cut by 1 base, the J end by 6 bases, with 8 bases between. The chain's CDR3 is CASSLGPQDTQYF. The CDR3 nucleotides read TGTGCCAGCAGCTTAGGCCCCCAGGATACGCAGTATTTT.

The rearrangement joins TRBV7-9 to TRBJ2-7, with 9 bases identical to TRBD2. Germline CDR1 and CDR2: SEHNR and FQNEAQ (reference sequence). Trimming removed 3 bases from V and 6 bases from J; junction bases left unmatched: 6. The CDR3 is 14 residues long. Here the CDR3 DNA reads TGTGCCAGCAGCTTTGGCGGGAGGGCCGCCGAGCAGTACTTC. Translating it yields CASSFGGRAAEQYF. Full variable domain (remainder filled in from reference TRBV7-9 and TRBJ2-7): DTGVSQNPRHKITKRGQNVTFRCDPISEHNRLYWYRQTLGQGPEFLTYFQNEAQLEKSRLLSDRFSAERPKGSFSTLEIQRTEQGDSAMYLCASSFGGRAAEQYFGPGTRLTVT.

The V call is TRBV19, the J call TRBJ2-7; 9 bases fit TRBD1. Germline CDR1 LNHDA, CDR2 SQIVND (reference sequence). The CDR3 length is 14 residues. V was clipped by 9 bases and J by 1 base; unmatched bases: 7. The CDR3 region has the DNA TGTGCCAGCCGCCAGGACAGGGGATCCTACGAGCAGTACTTC. It codes for CASRQDRGSYEQYF.

The chain recombines TRBV19 with TRBJ2-7; no clear D. Germline V gene data show CDR1 as LNHDA and CDR2 as SQIVND (reference sequence). The CDR3 consists of 13 residues. V lost 1 base to trimming and J lost 2 bases, with 6 bases between them. CDR3 in DNA: TGTGCCAGTAGTATAGGAGCCACCTACGAGCAGTACTTC. Its protein is CASSIGATYEQYF.

The rearrangement uses TRBV30 and TRBJ2-7, with 7 positions matching TRBD2. V gave up 1 base and J gave up 2 bases; unmatched junction bases: 17. The CDR3 runs 18 residues. Germline V gene data show CDR1 as GTSNPN and CDR2 as SVGIG (reference sequence). Written as DNA, the CDR3 is TGTGCCTGGAGTGGGGAGCATGCAAGGGAAGGGACTACCTACGAGCAGTACTTC. Translation gives CAWSGEHAREGTTYEQYF. Complete variable domain (other parts from reference TRBV30 and TRBJ2-7): SQTIHQWPATLVQPVGSPLSLECTVEGTSNPNLYWYRQAAGRGLQLLFYSVGIGQISSEVPQNLSASRPQDRQFILSSKKLLLSDSGFYLCAWSGEHAREGTTYEQYFGPGTRLTVT.

This clone is a singleton in its sample. This chain joins TRBV10-3 and TRBJ2-1; weak D call: TRBD1 (6 bases). Germline V gene lookup returns CDR1 ENHRY and CDR2 SYGVKD. Trimming left V 10 bases short and J 0 bases short, with 16 bases between. CDR3 length: 15 amino acids. CDR3 nucleotide sequence: TGTGCCACCCGTCCCCAGGGGACCTCCTACAATGAGCAGTTCTTC. Its translation: CATRPQGTSYNEQFF.

The V call is TRBV7-2, the J call TRBJ2-2; D is possibly TRBD2 (6 bases). The V and J ends lost 0 bases and 3 bases respectively, with 8 bases between them. This CDR3 region has 15 residues. Germline assignment: CDR1 SGHTA and CDR2 FQGNSA. The CDR3 loop reads CASSLAGGDTGELFF. The DNA of the CDR3 is TGTGCCAGCAGCTTAGCGGGAGGAGACACCGGGGAGCTGTTTTTT.

The chain has TRBV10-3 and TRBJ1-5, with TRBD1 identical over 7 bases. V lost 10 bases and J lost 3; bases outside the gene matches: 6. The CDR3 has 13 amino acids. From germline, CDR1 is ENHRY and CDR2 SYGVKD. The CDR3 region is CATTGQTNQPQHF. Here the CDR3 DNA reads TGTGCCACCACGGGACAGACCAATCAGCCCCAGCATTTT.

This clone has a handful of counts. The V gene is TRBV25-1, the J gene TRBJ2-2; 7 bases agree with TRBD2. The CDR3 spans 12 residues. V was pared by 10 bases and J by 6 bases, with 5 bases of the junction left unmatched. From germline, CDR1 is MGHDK and CDR2 SYGVNS. The CDR3 loop is CATGGFAGELFF. In nucleotides, the CDR3 is TGTGCCACCGGGGGGTTCGCCGGGGAGCTGTTTTTT.